The present T cell receptor (beta chain) was sequenced within a study of beta chain features in type 1 diabetes (dated by TCRdb to the late 2010s). Study-level background: No differences in mean age, gender distribution, total cell number or subset yield were found between patients and healthy donors. Across all samples, 90 million to 130 million sorted cells were examined, and cell number per subset correlated strongly with RNA yield. Regulatory and stem cell-like memory subsets were isolated from only 8 patients and roughly 8 healthy donors, whereas naive and central memory subsets came from all 30 or so donors. In the study, TCRB repertoires of sorted circulating CD4+ T cell subsets from recently diagnosed type 1 diabetes patients were compared with those of matched healthy donors. What the study reported, not specific to this receptor: PCR might favor shorter templates, but patient and control samples were amplified and corrected together, so any skew would affect both groups equally. At VDJ recombination sites, type 1 diabetes patients had fewer insertions and more deleted nucleotides, which implies abnormalities in thymic rearrangement. Naive, central memory and regulatory TCRB repertoires appeared more similar among patients than among healthy donors. Type 1 diabetes patients showed a moderate but significant shortening of TCRB CDR3 length in all four CD4+ subsets. HLA sub-analyses involved small numbers of individuals, so any influence of HLA type on TCRB rearrangement remained unresolved. Sequencing cDNA rather than genomic DNA could over-represent highly expressing activated cells, although activation and CD3 levels did not differ between groups.

CDR1 and CDR2, per the germline V gene, are SGHRS and YFSETQ. Unmatched junction bases come to 5, with V trimmed by 3 bases and J by 0 bases. From the cysteine through the phenylalanine, the CDR3 covers 16 amino acids. The retained sequence is limited to the CDR3, 48 bases, with the frame set at the first base. The entire isolated RNA was reverse transcribed using the High Capacity cDNA Reverse Transcription Kit, and thus expressed TCRB transcripts were sequenced. Deep immunoSEQ sequencing was applied to naive, central memory and regulatory T cell samples, giving an average of roughly 3.5 million total reads per sample. Sorted cells were lysed in RLT buffer and RNA was extracted with DNase-treated RNeasy Micro or Mini kits, depending on cell number. To prevent cross-contamination, each cell subset was processed individually, whereas patient and healthy donor samples were processed jointly. TCRB sequences were amplified from cDNA with the immunoSEQ multiplex PCR, producing 87-bp fragments spanning the CDR3 region. The amplicons were sequenced using the Illumina HiSeq platform. In the original analysis: PCR bias was computationally corrected using synthetic template baselines, reads within Hamming distance 2 were collapsed, and singletons that could not be merged were discarded. Reads were aligned to IMGT to assign V, D and J genes, CDR3 length, and insertions or deletions at six rearrangement sites. Within each subset, clonotype counts were normalized to the number of sorted cells before true diversity and Gini coefficients were calculated with the tcR R package. Repertoire sharing was quantified using the overlap coefficient calculated on TCRB nucleotide sequences. TCRdb provides this immuneACCESS table in a form limited to in-frame rearrangements. Some clones are lacking; in checked studies, under half of them reflect an unresolved V gene, and why the rest are absent is not known. The V and J calls and the clone size are those of that table, but D and trimming were determined from the DNA. The sample table lists roughly 40,000 clones, around 45% of them with a count of one. The biggest ten clones account for roughly 0.7% of the sample.

On this clone itself: What this receptor recognizes is not known. No clone much larger than this one lies a single base away; base qualities are absent.

Each donor gave one peripheral blood draw, averaging approximately 110 mL, which was collected into heparinised tubes. Using a panel that included CD45RO, CCR7, CD25, CD127, CD95 and CD27, naive, central memory, regulatory and stem cell-like memory CD4+ T cells were sorted on a BD FACSAria II. Purity was above 95% for every sorted population. Right away, PBMCs were isolated by Lymphoprep density gradient centrifugation and were stained directly, with no culture step. So that batch effects would be minimized, each experiment stained and sorted samples in pairs, pairing one healthy donor with one patient.

The chain joins TRBV5-1 to TRBJ1-4, with TRBD1 identical over 7 junction bases. Sequencing was carried out using central memory CD4+ T cells from blood. This TCR came from a woman aged 18-29 years in good health. The sequenced DNA is TGCGCCAGCAGCTCGGGAGGGGGCCCAACTAATGAAAAACTGTTTTTT. It encodes CASSSGGGPTNEKLFF.